The 14 T cell receptor beta chains below come from one sample, sequenced in a study of T-cell reconstitution after alpha-beta-depleted transplantation in children. Preparation of the TCRbeta library was carried out with unique molecular identifiers. One entry per CDR3 protein results from TCRdb running MiXCR on the PCR reads. The sample contains fewer than 500,000 distinct CDR3 sequences, around two fifths of which appear only once. This specimen was PBMCs, taken before TCRalphabeta/CD19-depleted stem cell transplant. These receptors were obtained from a girl aged 2 to 9 with aplastic anemia, due to receive a stem cell transplant.

The chain recombines TRBV14 with TRBJ2-7, with unresolved D. With 1 base removed from V and 3 bases from J, the gap between germline ends came to 13 bases. The CDR3 sequence is 15 residues long. In germline, CDR1 is SGHDN, CDR2 FVKESK. The CDR3 DNA sequence: TGTGCCAGCAGCCAAGCCTCCGGCCCTGGCTACGAGCAGTACTTC. Residues: CASSQASGPGYEQYF.

The chain joins TRBV21-1 to TRBJ2-7; TRBD2 was called by the table and not checked on the DNA. TRBV21-1 is noted as a pseudogene. This CDR3 is 17 amino acids long. CDR3 nucleotide sequence: TGTGCCAGCAGCAAACGGCTAGCGGGAGGCGTGTCCTACGAGCAGTACTTC. It codes for CASSKRLAGGVSYEQYF.

The rearrangement links TRBV20-1 to TRBJ1-2; unclear D gene. V lost 0 bases and J lost 8, with 13 bases in between. This CDR3 comprises 13 residues. Looked up from germline, CDR1 is DFQATT and CDR2 is SNEGSKA (reference sequence). CDR3 in DNA: TGCAGTGCTAGAGATCTTGGGTGGGCGGGCTACACCTTC. Its translation is CSARDLGWAGYTF.

This clonotype occurred many times. The chain recombines TRBV20-1 with TRBJ2-7; the D gene is possibly TRBD2 (6 bases). Germline CDR1 is DFQATT and CDR2 is SNEGSKA (reference sequence). The CDR3 is 14 residues long. V was clipped by 5 bases and J by 2 bases, with 16 bases between them. The CDR3 reads CSARPTRTPYEQYF. The CDR3 DNA follows: TGCAGTGCTCGTCCGACTAGAACCCCCTACGAGCAGTACTTC.

Notes on this clonotype: Without the conserved terminal phenylalanine or tryptophan, this CDR3 likely stems from a read error. J is TRBJ1-3 and V is TRBV9; D gene unclear. The CDR3 length is 13 residues. Germline CDR1 and CDR2: SGDLS and YYNGEE. Here the CDR3 reads CASGLPSENTIYY. The CDR3 DNA follows: TGTGCCAGCGGGCTACCCTCTGAAAACACCATATATTAT.

There are many counts of this clonotype. The chain has TRBV14 and TRBJ2-1; possible D gene TRBD1, 6 bases. Looked up from germline, CDR1 is SGHDN and CDR2 is FVKESK. The CDR3 extends over 14 amino acids. V shed 8 bases and J shed 6 bases, with 17 bases lying between them. As DNA, the CDR3 is TGTGCCAGCTCCTGGGGGCAGCTTAGCAATGAGCAGTTCTTC. Its protein product is CASSWGQLSNEQFF.

J is TRBJ2-4 and V is TRBV21-1; TRBD1, the table's D call, lacks a check against the DNA. TRBV21-1 is assigned pseudogene status. The CDR3 consists of 15 residues. The CDR3 here is CASSNQPGQENIQYF. The CDR3 DNA sequence: TGTGCCAGCAGCAACCAACCGGGACAGGAAAACATTCAGTACTTC.

The chain is built from TRBV20-1 and TRBJ1-6; D is undetermined. Germline assignment: CDR1 DFQATT and CDR2 SNEGSKA (reference sequence). The CDR3 contains 13 residues. The V gene lost 1 base and the J gene lost 7 bases, with 8 bases spanning the gap. CDR3 nucleotides: TGCAGTGCTAGAGGCGGGTCCAATTCACCCCTCCACTTT. The encoded protein is CSARGGSNSPLHF.

This chain joins TRBV24-1 and TRBJ2-1; D is undetermined. The CDR3 is 11 amino acids. Trimming removed 8 bases from V and 7 bases from J, with 8 bases in between. CDR1 and CDR2 from the germline V gene are KGHDR and SFDVKD. CDR3 protein: CATTQGNEQFF. The DNA of the CDR3 is TGTGCCACCACCCAAGGGAATGAGCAGTTCTTC.

This clonotype has a count of ten or more. This chain uses TRBV7-9 with TRBJ1-2, with TRBD1 matching over 7 bases. The CDR3 runs 13 residues. Per the germline V gene, CDR1 is SEHNR and CDR2 is FQNEAQ (reference sequence). V shed 6 bases and J 8 bases; nucleotides not matched to a gene: 9. CDR3 sequence reads: CASRVQGVDGYTF. CDR3 in DNA: TGTGCCAGCAGGGTCCAGGGGGTTGACGGCTACACCTTC. The full variable domain, its missing parts supplied by reference TRBV7-9 and TRBJ1-2, is DTGVSQNPRHKITKRGQNVTFRCDPISEHNRLYWYRQTLGQGPEFLTYFQNEAQLEKSRLLSDRFSAERPKGSFSTLEIQRTEQGDSAMYLCASRVQGVDGYTFGSGTRLTVV.

The rearrangement uses TRBV5-6 and TRBJ2-5; the D gene could be TRBD1 or TRBD2 (5 bases each). Germline V lookup: CDR1 SGHDT, CDR2 YYEEEE. V was trimmed by 5 bases and J by 5 bases, leaving 10 bases between them. The CDR3 runs 12 residues. The CDR3 region is CASRGDGETQYF. As DNA, the CDR3 is TGTGCCAGCAGGGGGGATGGGGAGACCCAGTACTTC.

This clonotype was seen a handful of times. This rearrangement joins TRBV5-1 to TRBJ2-5, with 8 bases that match TRBD2. Germline CDR1 SGHRS, CDR2 YFSETQ. Trimming at V came to 4 bases and at J to 2 bases, leaving 4 bases not matched to a gene. The CDR3 is 14 residues long. Written as DNA, the CDR3 is TGCGCCAGCAGCCACGGGGGGGGTCAAGAGACCCAGTACTTC. Protein: CASSHGGGQETQYF.

This clonotype has just a few counts. The chain has TRBV4-2 and TRBJ2-3; tentatively, D is TRBD2 (7 bases). Germline CDR1 LGHNA, CDR2 YNFKEQ. The CDR3 contains 17 residues. Trimming took 0 bases from V and 7 from J, leaving 20 bases between them. In nucleotides, the CDR3 is TGTGCCAGCAGCCAAGATGGGGTCGGCGGGGGCCTTAATACGCAGTATTTT. The encoded protein is CASSQDGVGGGLNTQYF.

At least ten counts were recorded for this clonotype. The V gene is TRBV11-2, the J gene TRBJ2-1; D uncertain. This CDR3 has 16 amino acids. Germline V CDR1 and CDR2: SGHAT, FQNNGV. V was trimmed by 5 bases and J by 0 bases, leaving 14 bases between them. CDR3 residues: CASSPVAPISYNEQFF. The CDR3 coding sequence is TGTGCCAGCAGCCCCGTCGCACCGATCTCCTACAATGAGCAGTTCTTC.